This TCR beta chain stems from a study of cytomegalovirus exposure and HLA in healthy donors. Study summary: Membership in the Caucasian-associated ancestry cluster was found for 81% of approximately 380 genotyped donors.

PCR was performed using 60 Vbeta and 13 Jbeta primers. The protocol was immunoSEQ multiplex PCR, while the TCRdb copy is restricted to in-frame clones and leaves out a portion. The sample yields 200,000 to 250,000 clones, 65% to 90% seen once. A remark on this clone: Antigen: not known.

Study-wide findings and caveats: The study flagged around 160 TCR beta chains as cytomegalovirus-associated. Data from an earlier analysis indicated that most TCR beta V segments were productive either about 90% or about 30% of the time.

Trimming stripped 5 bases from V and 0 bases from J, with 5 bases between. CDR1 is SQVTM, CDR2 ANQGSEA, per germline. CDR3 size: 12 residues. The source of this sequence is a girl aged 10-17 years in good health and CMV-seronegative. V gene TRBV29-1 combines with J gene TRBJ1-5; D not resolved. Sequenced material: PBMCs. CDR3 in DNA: TGCAGCGTTTCAGATAGCAATCAGCCCCAGCATTTT. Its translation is CSVSDSNQPQHF.